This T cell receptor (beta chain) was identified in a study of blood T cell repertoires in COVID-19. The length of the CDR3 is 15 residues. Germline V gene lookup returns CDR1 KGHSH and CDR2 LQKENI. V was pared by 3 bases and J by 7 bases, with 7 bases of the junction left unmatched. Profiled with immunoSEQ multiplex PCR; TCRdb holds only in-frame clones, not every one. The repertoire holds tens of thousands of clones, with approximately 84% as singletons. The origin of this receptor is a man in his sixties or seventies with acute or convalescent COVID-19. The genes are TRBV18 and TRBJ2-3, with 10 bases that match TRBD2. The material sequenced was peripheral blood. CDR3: CASSPERGGRNTQYF. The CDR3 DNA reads TGTGCCAGCTCACCCGAGCGGGGGGGCCGGAATACGCAGTATTTT.